These T cell receptor beta chains were read from a single sample in a study of cytomegalovirus exposure and HLA in healthy donors. The assay was immunoSEQ multiplex PCR, and TCRdb's table has in-frame clones only and misses some. The table has tens of thousands of clones, around 81% seen once. The sequencing input was PBMCs. These receptors originate from a male donor in good health and CMV-seropositive. The CDR3 runs from the conserved cysteine through the conserved F or W. A D gene is named only where the DNA matches it firmly. Expanded clones get a size class; other rows say once, few or many, or leave the size out.

NA TRBJ1-2 NA TRBV2 TGTGCCAGCAGTGAAAGAGGGCTCGGTGGCTACACCTTC CASSERGLGGYTF
once TRBJ2-1 TRBD1 TRBV6-1 TGTGCCAGCAGTGAAGACAGGGGGGACTACAATGAGCAGTTCTTC CASSEDRGDYNEQFF
NA TRBJ1-2 NA TRBV5-5 TGTGCCAGCAGCTTGGTAATCCAGGGCCCCTCTGGCTATGGCTACACCTTC CASSLVIQGPSGYGYTF
NA TRBJ2-7 NA TRBV11-1 TGTGCCAGCAGACAAACGGGACAAAATATCTACGAGCAGTACTTC CASRQTGQNIYEQYF
NA TRBJ2-4 NA TRBV28 TGTGCCAGCAGTAGGACTCCGAGTACCGAAGCCAAAAACATTCAGTACTTC CASSRTPSTEAKNIQYF
NA TRBJ2-3 NA TRBV6-5 TGTGCCAGCAGTCCTTCCGGAGATACGCAGTATTTT CASSPSGDTQYF
NA TRBJ2-7 TRBD1 TRBV19 TGTGCCAGTAGTATACAGGGGGCGGGCCACGAGCAGTACTTC CASSIQGAGHEQYF
NA TRBJ2-3 NA TRBV5-4 TGTGCCAGCAGCCCTCCTACTAGGCCGGGCACAGATACGCAGTATTTT CASSPPTRPGTDTQYF
NA TRBJ2-5 TRBD1 TRBV5-6 TGTGCCAGCCGCCGACAGGGCGGAGAGACCCAGTACTTC CASRRQGGETQYF
few TRBJ2-2 NA TRBV7-9 TGTGCCAGCAGCTTACAAACAGCCACCGGGGAGCTGTTTTTT CASSLQTATGELFF
NA TRBJ1-4 NA TRBV5-4 TGTGCCAGCAGCTTGGCCGGGGGGGAAAAACTGTTTTTT CASSLAGGEKLFF
NA TRBJ1-1 NA TRBV7-2 TGTGCCAGCAGCTTAACCGGGAACACTGAAGCTTTCTTT CASSLTGNTEAFF
NA TRBJ2-1 NA TRBV6-1 TGTGCCAGCAGTGCGGGAGAGGCTGAGTCCAATGAGCAGTTCTTC CASSAGEAESNEQFF
NA TRBJ1-1 TRBD1 TRBV4-2 TGTGCCAGCACCAGGGGGCGGGGGGGGACTGAAGCTTTCTTT CASTRGRGGTEAFF
once TRBJ1-5 NA TRBV6-5 TGTGCCAGCAGTTACTCGCGTTTCCTTCAGCCCCAGCATTTT CASSYSRFLQPQHF
NA TRBJ1-3 NA TRBV6-1 TGTGCCAGCAGTGAACAGGGAACTGGAAACACCATATATTTT CASSEQGTGNTIYF
NA TRBJ2-1 NA TRBV6-1 TGTGCCAGCAGTGCGTCGAGGGACTTCTTCACCCCTTACAATGAGCAGTTCTTC CASSASRDFFTPYNEQFF
NA TRBJ2-1 TRBD1 TRBV5-6 TGTGCCAGCAGCTTGACAGGGGGGCAGGATGAGCAGTTCTTC CASSLTGGQDEQFF
NA TRBJ1-4 NA TRBV7-9 TGTGCCAGCAGGTTGACAGTCCAAGAGGAAAAACTGTTTTTT CASRLTVQEEKLFF
NA TRBJ2-7 TRBD1 TRBV10-3 TGTGCCATCAGTGGGGGGACAGGGGTGGGGGAGCAGTACTTC CAISGGTGVGEQYF
NA TRBJ1-4 NA TRBV5-4 TGTGCCAGCAGCTTGATGGGGGCGTCTAATGAAAAACTGTTTTTT CASSLMGASNEKLFF
medium-sized TRBJ1-5 NA TRBV21-1 TGTGCCAGCAGCAAAGGATTGGAGAGGGATAGCAATCAGCCCCAGCATTTT CASSKGLERDSNQPQHF
NA TRBJ2-1 TRBD1 TRBV27 TGTGCCAGCAGCTTAGGGGGCTACACCTACAATGAGCAGTTCTTC CASSLGGYTYNEQFF
NA TRBJ2-2 NA TRBV5-1 TGCGCCAGCAGCTTGCGGACATCAAAGCCGGGGGAGCTGTTTTTT CASSLRTSKPGELFF
NA TRBJ2-1 NA TRBV9 TGTGCCAGCAGCGTTTCTAGCGAAACCTACAATGAGCAGTTCTTC CASSVSSETYNEQFF
NA TRBJ2-1 TRBD2 TRBV10-3 TGTGCCATCAGTGCTTTAGCGGGAGAGGTTTCGGAGCAGTTCTTC CAISALAGEVSEQFF
NA TRBJ2-1 TRBD2 TRBV30 TGTGCCTGGGTTAGCGGGAGGGGAGAGCAGTTCTTC CAWVSGRGEQFF
NA TRBJ1-5 TRBD1 TRBV2 TGTGCCAGCAGTGAACAGGGGGATCAGCCCCAGCATTTT CASSEQGDQPQHF
once TRBJ2-7 TRBD1 TRBV6-5 TGTGCCAGCAGGGGACAGGTTCGGGCCTACGAGCAGTACTTC CASRGQVRAYEQYF
NA TRBJ1-2 TRBD1 TRBV10-3 TGTGCCATCAGTTCCAGGACAGGGGCTAACTATGGCTACACCTTC CAISSRTGANYGYTF
NA TRBJ1-1 NA TRBV6-5 TGTGCCAGCAGTAAACAGGGTACCGCTTTCTTT CASSKQGTAFF
NA TRBJ2-3 NA TRBV5-1 TGCGCCAGCAGCGGGAGCGAGGCAGATACGCAGTATTTT CASSGSEADTQYF
NA TRBJ1-2 TRBD1 TRBV5-4 TGTGCCAGCAGCCTGAGACAGGGGCTTGGCTACACCTTC CASSLRQGLGYTF
NA TRBJ2-6 TRBD2 TRBV7-6 TGTGCCAGCAGCCTTGGACTAGCGGGGAGCTCTGGGGCCAACGTCCTGACTTTC CASSLGLAGSSGANVLTF
few TRBJ1-5 NA TRBV4-3 TGCGCCAGCAGCCAAGAACCCGGTCAGCCCCAGCATTTT CASSQEPGQPQHF
NA TRBJ2-1 NA TRBV6-5 TGTGCCAGCAGTTACCGGGGCCCAGGGAGGAATGAGCAGTTCTTC CASSYRGPGRNEQFF
few TRBJ1-1 TRBD1 TRBV7-3 TGTGCCAGCAGCTTGTACAGGGGAGGAACTGAAGCTTTCTTT CASSLYRGGTEAFF
NA TRBJ1-2 NA TRBV4-3 TGCGCCAGCAGCCAAGAGAGTGGGGGGGGGTCCACCTTC CASSQESGGGSTF
few TRBJ1-1 NA TRBV6-5 TGTGCCAGCAGTTCCCCCAGGCACACTGAAGCTTTCTTT CASSSPRHTEAFF
once TRBJ1-2 NA TRBV6-5 TGTGCCAGCAGTTACGCAGGGCAGGGTGGCTACACCTTC CASSYAGQGGYTF
NA TRBJ1-2 TRBD1 TRBV19 TGTGCCAGTAGTATTTCAGCAGGGGGCGACTATGGCTACACCTTC CASSISAGGDYGYTF
NA TRBJ1-5 NA TRBV4-1 TGCGCCAGCAGCCAGATGGGGTCGTGGGGCGCGGGGGGCAATCAGCCCCAGCATTTT CASSQMGSWGAGGNQPQHF
NA TRBJ2-2 TRBD2 TRBV7-9 TGTGCCAGCAGCTTAGGAGTTAGCGGGATTCGGAGCGGGGAGCTGTTTTTT CASSLGVSGIRSGELFF
NA TRBJ2-7 NA TRBV5-8 TGTGCCAGCAGCTTGACTTCAGGGGACGAGCAGTACTTC CASSLTSGDEQYF
NA TRBJ2-1 TRBD2 TRBV7-2 TGTGCCGGTGCTTCGGGGGGCTCCTACAATGAGCAGTTCTTC CAGASGGSYNEQFF
NA TRBJ2-7 TRBD2 TRBV27 TGTGCCAGCAGGCTAGCGGGAGGGCACGAGCAGTACTTC CASRLAGGHEQYF
once TRBJ1-3 NA TRBV10-3 TGTGCCATCAGTGAGTCGGGGGGGCGCCAGTCTGGAAACACCATATATTTT CAISESGGRQSGNTIYF
NA TRBJ1-2 TRBD1 TRBV5-6 TGTGCCAGCAGGACAGGGTCTATTGGCTACACCTTC CASRTGSIGYTF
NA TRBJ2-5 TRBD2 TRBV19 TGTGCCAGTAGTCATGCGGGAGCTTTTGGGACCCAGTACTTC CASSHAGAFGTQYF
NA TRBJ1-6 NA TRBV5-1 TGCGCCAGCGCTGGAGACCTTGTTAATTCACCCCTCCACTTT CASAGDLVNSPLHF
NA TRBJ2-7 TRBD2 TRBV29-1 TGCAGCGTTAGGGCCCTAGCGGGCCTATCCTACGAGCAGTACTTC CSVRALAGLSYEQYF
NA TRBJ2-7 TRBD2 TRBV27 TGTGCCAGCAGTTTATCTAGCGGGATCTACGAGCAGTACTTC CASSLSSGIYEQYF
NA TRBJ2-2 NA TRBV27 TGTGCCAGCAGGGCGGTCTTCACCGGGGAGCTGTTTTTT CASRAVFTGELFF
NA TRBJ2-2 NA TRBV5-6 TGTGCCAGCAGCTTAGGAGGGAACGCCGGGGAGCTGTTTTTT CASSLGGNAGELFF